Detailed here is one T cell receptor (beta chain). Its specificity is unknown. Assay used: immunoSEQ multiplex PCR; TCRdb lists only in-frame clones, some missing. The table includes 110,000 to 150,000 clones, 75% to 90% detected once. V was shortened by 4 bases and J by 4 bases, with 13 bases between the two germline ends. Germline values: CDR1 MNHNY, CDR2 SVGAGI (reference sequence). The CDR3 spans 14 residues. This record comes from a study of T cell responses to AZD1222 COVID-19 vaccine. Study context: The analysis combined second doses at about 4 or about 12 weeks.

Study results and caveats: Vaccine-associated CD4 TCRs ranged over spike, dominating at 160-218 and 743-854. Two AZD1222 administrations were followed by greater Spike-specific TCR breadth and depth. Unmutated variant regions are reportedly targeted by nearly half of spike-specific TCRs.

This chain joins TRBV6-6 and TRBJ1-2, with D perhaps matching TRBD1 (5 bases). The receptor was isolated from an adult in good health. Sample: peripheral blood, taken on day 0 of AZD1222 vaccination. The CDR3 reads CASSSPRVPYGYTF. CDR3 sequence (DNA): TGTGCCAGCAGTTCACCCAGGGTCCCCTATGGCTACACCTTC.